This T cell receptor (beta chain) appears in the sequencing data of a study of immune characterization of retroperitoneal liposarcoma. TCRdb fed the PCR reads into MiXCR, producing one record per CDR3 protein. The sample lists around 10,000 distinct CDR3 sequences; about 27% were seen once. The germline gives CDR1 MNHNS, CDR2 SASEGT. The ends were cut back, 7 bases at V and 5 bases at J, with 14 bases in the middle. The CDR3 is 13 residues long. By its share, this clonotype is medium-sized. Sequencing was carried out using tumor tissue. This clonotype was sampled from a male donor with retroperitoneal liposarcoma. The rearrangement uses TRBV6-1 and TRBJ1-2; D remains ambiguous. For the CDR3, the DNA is TGTGCCAGCACGGAGGGCCTCGCTTATGGCTACACCTTC. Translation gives CASTEGLAYGYTF.